This TCR beta chain was retrieved from a study of T cells after yellow fever vaccination. Study overall: Some fractions had low cell numbers, and these were prepared with SMART-Seq v4 Ultra Low Input.

Synthesis of TCR cDNA relied on 5'RACE template switching, which attached a universal primer site and UMIs. TCRdb independently ran MiXCR on the 5' RACE reads; one entry per CDR3 protein. In the table there are about 63,000 distinct CDR3 sequences, around 7.4% of which are singletons. General study results and limits: CD4 and CD8 compartments shared a small share of clonotypes. Subsequent to the booster, the majority of primary-vaccination clones reappeared (around 97% CD4, 85% to 90% CD8).

This clonotype was detected ten times or more. The antigen is undetermined. The source of this sequence is a man aged 30 to 39 who received the YFV17D yellow fever vaccine. The sequencing used CD8+ T cells sorted from PBMCs, collected 15 days after the yellow fever booster vaccination.

In DNA form, the CDR3 reads TGCAGCGTTGTCTATGGGAACAGAGCCTACCTTTCCTACAATGAGCAGTTCTTC. Protein sequence: CSVVYGNRAYLSYNEQFF. The V and J genes are TRBV29-1 and TRBJ2-1; D gene uncertain. The CDR3 length is 18 residues. Germline V gene lookup returns CDR1 SQVTM and CDR2 ANQGSEA. The V and J ends lost 4 bases and 1 base respectively, with 23 bases between them.